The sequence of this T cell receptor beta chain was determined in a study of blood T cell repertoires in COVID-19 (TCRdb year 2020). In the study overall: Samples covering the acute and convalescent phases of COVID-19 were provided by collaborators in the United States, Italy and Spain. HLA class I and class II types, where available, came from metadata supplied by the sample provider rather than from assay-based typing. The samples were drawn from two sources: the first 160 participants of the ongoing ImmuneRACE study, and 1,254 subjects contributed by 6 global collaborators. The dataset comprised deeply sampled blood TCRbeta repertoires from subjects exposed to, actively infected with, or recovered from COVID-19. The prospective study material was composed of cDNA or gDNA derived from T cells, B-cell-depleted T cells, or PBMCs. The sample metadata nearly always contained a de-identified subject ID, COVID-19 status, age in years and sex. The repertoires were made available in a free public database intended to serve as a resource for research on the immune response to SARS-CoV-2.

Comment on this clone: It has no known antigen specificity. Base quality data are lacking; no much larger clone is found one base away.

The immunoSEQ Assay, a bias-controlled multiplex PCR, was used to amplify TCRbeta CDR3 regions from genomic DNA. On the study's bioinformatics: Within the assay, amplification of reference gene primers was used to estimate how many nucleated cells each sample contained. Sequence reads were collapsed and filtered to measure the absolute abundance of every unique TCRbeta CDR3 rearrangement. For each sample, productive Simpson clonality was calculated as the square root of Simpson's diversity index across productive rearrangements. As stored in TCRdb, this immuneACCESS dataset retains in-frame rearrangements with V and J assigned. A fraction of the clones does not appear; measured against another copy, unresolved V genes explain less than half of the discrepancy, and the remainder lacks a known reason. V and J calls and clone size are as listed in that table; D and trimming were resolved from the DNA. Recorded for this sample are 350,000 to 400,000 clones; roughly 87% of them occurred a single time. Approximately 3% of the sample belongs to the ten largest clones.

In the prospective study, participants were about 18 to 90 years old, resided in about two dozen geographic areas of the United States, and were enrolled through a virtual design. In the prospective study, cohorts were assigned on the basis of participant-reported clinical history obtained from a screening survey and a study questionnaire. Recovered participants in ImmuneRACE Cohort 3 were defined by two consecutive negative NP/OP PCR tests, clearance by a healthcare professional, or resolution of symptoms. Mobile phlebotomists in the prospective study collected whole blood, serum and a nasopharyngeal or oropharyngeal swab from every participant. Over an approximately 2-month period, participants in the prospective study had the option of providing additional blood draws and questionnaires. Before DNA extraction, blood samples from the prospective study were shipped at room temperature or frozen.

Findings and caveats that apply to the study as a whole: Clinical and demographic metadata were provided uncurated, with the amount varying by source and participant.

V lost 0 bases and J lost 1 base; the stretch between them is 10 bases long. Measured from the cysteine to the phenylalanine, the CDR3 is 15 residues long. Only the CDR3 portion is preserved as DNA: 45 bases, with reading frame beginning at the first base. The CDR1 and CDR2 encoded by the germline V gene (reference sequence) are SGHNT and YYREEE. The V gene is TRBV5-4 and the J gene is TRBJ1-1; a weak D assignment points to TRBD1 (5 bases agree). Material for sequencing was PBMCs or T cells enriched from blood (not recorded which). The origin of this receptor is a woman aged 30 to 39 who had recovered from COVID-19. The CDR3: CASSLAAGKNTEAFF. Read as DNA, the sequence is TGTGCCAGCAGCTTGGCGGCAGGGAAGAACACTGAAGCTTTCTTT.